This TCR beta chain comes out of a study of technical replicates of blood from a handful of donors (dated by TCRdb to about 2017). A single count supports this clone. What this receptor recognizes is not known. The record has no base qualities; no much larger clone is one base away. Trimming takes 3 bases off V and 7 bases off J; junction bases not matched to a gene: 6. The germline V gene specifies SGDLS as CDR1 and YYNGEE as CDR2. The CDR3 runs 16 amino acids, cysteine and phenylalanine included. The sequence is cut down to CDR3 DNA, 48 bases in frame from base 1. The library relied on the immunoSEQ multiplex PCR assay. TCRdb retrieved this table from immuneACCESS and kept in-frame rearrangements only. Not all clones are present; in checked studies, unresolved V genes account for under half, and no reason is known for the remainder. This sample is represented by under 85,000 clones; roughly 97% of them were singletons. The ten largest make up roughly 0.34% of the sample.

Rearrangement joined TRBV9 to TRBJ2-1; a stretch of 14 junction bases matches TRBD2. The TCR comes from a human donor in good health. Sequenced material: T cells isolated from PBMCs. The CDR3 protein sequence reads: CASSGGLAGGGNEQFF. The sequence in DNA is TGTGCCAGCAGCGGTGGACTAGCGGGAGGAGGGAATGAGCAGTTCTTC.